What follows are 30 T cell receptor beta chains derived from one specimen sequenced in a study of memory CD4+ T cells and cytomegalovirus serostatus. Single viable CD3+CD4+CD8-CD45RO+ cells were sorted as the memory CD4+ T cells. TCRdb keeps only in-frame clones here, not all; method: immunoSEQ multiplex PCR. The table records nearly 50,000 clones, approximately 78% of them present only once. Sequencing was performed on memory CD4+ T cells from blood. The receptors stem from an adult in good health and CMV-seronegative.

This clone appeared a few times. CDR3 DNA sequence: TGTGCCAGCAGTGGCCGGGACAGGGGGGACAGCAATCAGCCCCAGCATTTT. Its protein product is CASSGRDRGDSNQPQHF. The chain combines TRBV25-1 with TRBJ1-5; TRBD1 matches at 11 bases. From germline, CDR1 is MGHDK and CDR2 SYGVNS. Trimming at V came to 4 bases and at J to 1 base, leaving 6 bases not matched to a gene. This CDR3 has 17 amino acids.

This clone occurred once. This chain connects TRBV4-2 to TRBJ1-1; D unclear. This CDR3 is built from 15 residues. Germline assignment: CDR1 LGHNA and CDR2 YNFKEQ. Trimming took 3 bases from V and 4 from J, leaving 15 bases between them. The chain's CDR3 is CASSHPNMDGTEAFF. CDR3 DNA sequence: TGTGCCAGCAGCCACCCCAATATGGACGGCACTGAAGCTTTCTTT.

In the case of this clone: Other DNA sequences from this sample encode an identical CDR3 as well. The chain uses TRBV2 and TRBJ2-1, with 12 bases aligning to TRBD2. Germline V gives CDR1 SNHLY, CDR2 FYNNEI. The CDR3 has 14 residues. Trimming cost V 3 bases and J 7 bases; bases outside gene matches: 1. The CDR3 bases are TGTGCCAGCAGTGAGACTAGCGGGAGAAATGAGCAGTTCTTC. Its protein is CASSETSGRNEQFF.

This clone occurred once. J is TRBJ2-3 and V is TRBV5-1, with D perhaps TRBD1 (6 bases). V lost 4 bases to trimming and J lost 5 bases, with 17 bases between them. The germline gives CDR1 SGHRS, CDR2 YFSETQ. This CDR3 is built from 15 residues. The CDR3, as DNA: TGCGCCAGCAGCCGTGGACAGCTAATGGGAGATACGCAGTATTTT. It codes for CASSRGQLMGDTQYF.

The rearrangement uses TRBV6-5 and TRBJ2-3; no definite D call. This CDR3 is 13 amino acids long. Germline V CDR1 and CDR2: MNHEY, SVGAGI. V was shortened by 7 bases and J by 6 bases, with 14 bases between the two germline ends. The DNA for the CDR3 is TGTGCCAGCACCAACCCCCGCAGGGATACGCAGTATTTT. Encoded protein: CASTNPRRDTQYF.

This clone turned up a few times. This chain joins TRBV2 and TRBJ1-1; possibly TRBD1 for D (6 bases). V lost 5 bases to trimming and J lost 7 bases, with 14 bases between them. This CDR3 region has 13 residues. Germline V gene data show CDR1 as SNHLY and CDR2 as FYNNEI. In DNA form, the CDR3 reads TGTGCCAGCAGTACCGGGACAAAGGGTGAAGCTTTCTTT. This codes for CASSTGTKGEAFF.

The V call is TRBV14, the J call TRBJ1-2; a weak D match, TRBD1 (6 bases). Per the germline V gene, CDR1 is SGHDN and CDR2 is FVKESK. V gave up 4 bases and J gave up 4 bases, with 10 bases separating them. This CDR3 region has 13 residues. The DNA for the CDR3 is TGTGCCAGCAGCCCCGACAGGACCTATGGCTACACCTTC. This translates into CASSPDRTYGYTF.

For this clone: At the DNA level, this CDR3 is encoded by other sequences in the same sample as well. The chain uses TRBV18 and TRBJ2-7; 9 bases are a match to TRBD1. The CDR3 runs to 14 residues. V lost 6 bases, J lost 2 bases, and 5 bases stayed unmatched. From germline, CDR1 is KGHSH and CDR2 LQKENI. The CDR3 is CASSPTGGPYEQYF. CDR3 nucleotides: TGTGCCAGCTCGCCTACAGGGGGCCCCTACGAGCAGTACTTC.

With respect to this clone: This same CDR3 is encoded by further DNA sequences in the sample. The chain employs TRBV2 and TRBJ2-7; 7 nucleotides match TRBD1. The CDR3 totals 14 residues. With 3 bases clipped from V and 1 base from J, the junction kept 3 bases outside the gene matches. Germline V gene sequence: CDR1 SNHLY, CDR2 FYNNEI. The CDR3 loop reads CASSEQGESYEQYF. CDR3 coding DNA: TGTGCCAGCAGTGAGCAGGGGGAATCCTACGAGCAGTACTTC.

The gene calls are TRBV19 and TRBJ2-7, with 7 bases that match TRBD1. The CDR3 loop spans 18 amino acids. Germline V gives CDR1 LNHDA, CDR2 SQIVND (reference sequence). The V gene end was trimmed by 5 bases and the J gene end by 2 bases; junction bases not matched to a gene: 18. CDR3 nucleotides: TGTGCCAGTAGTTACGGCACCTCGACAGGGTCCCGTCCCTACGAGCAGTACTTC. As protein: CASSYGTSTGSRPYEQYF.

The rearrangement links TRBV2 to TRBJ2-5; a possible D gene is TRBD2 (6 bases). Near its end, the DNA agrees better with TRBJ2-7, so the J call may be wrong. There are 16 residues in the CDR3. Germline-derived CDR1 and CDR2 are SNHLY and FYNNEI. The CDR3 nucleotides are TGTGCCAGCAGGAGGGACCACTCACTAGCTGAGGACGAGCAGTACTTC. Protein product: CASRRDHSLAEDEQYF.

The chain joins TRBV27 to TRBJ1-5; D ambiguous. CDR3 length: 16 amino acids. The V gene's germline CDR1 is MNHEY and CDR2 SMNVEV (reference sequence). The ends were cut back, 5 bases at V and 0 bases at J, with 14 bases in the middle. As DNA, the CDR3 is TGTGCCAGCAGTAGGGTCGGCTCCGTTAGCAATCAGCCCCAGCATTTT. Protein: CASSRVGSVSNQPQHF.

The V call is TRBV27, the J call TRBJ1-1; maybe TRBD1 (5 bases). The V and J ends lost 4 bases and 1 base respectively, with 10 bases between them. This CDR3 contains 14 residues. Germline CDR1 MNHEY, CDR2 SMNVEV (reference sequence). CDR3 sequence reads: CASSSTGGNTEAFF. The CDR3 DNA is TGTGCCAGCAGTTCAACAGGTGGGAACACTGAAGCTTTCTTT.

This chain links TRBV10-2 with TRBJ2-3; TRBD1 matches 8 bases. The CDR3 sequence is 13 residues long. In germline, CDR1 is WSHSY, CDR2 SAAADI. J gave up 6 bases and V 8 bases, and 7 bases lay outside the gene matches. The CDR3 reads CASRDRFRDTQYF. In DNA form, the CDR3 reads TGCGCCAGCCGGGACAGGTTTCGCGATACGCAGTATTTT.

The V gene is TRBV27, the J gene TRBJ2-7, with 8 bases aligning to TRBD1. The J segment lost 2 bases and the V segment lost 6 bases, leaving 9 bases of the junction unmatched. CDR1 is MNHEY, CDR2 SMNVEV, per germline (reference sequence). The CDR3 is made up of 15 amino acids. The CDR3 sequence is CASRTGQGWTYEQYF. For the CDR3, the DNA is TGTGCCAGCAGAACTGGACAGGGATGGACCTACGAGCAGTACTTC.

The rearrangement links TRBV5-1 to TRBJ2-7; 9 nucleotides line up with TRBD1. The CDR3 consists of 16 residues. Trimming took 4 bases from V and 1 from J; bases not matched to a gene: 9. The V gene's germline CDR1 is SGHRS and CDR2 YFSETQ. The CDR3 DNA reads as TGCGCCAGCAGCGGTTCCGGGACAGGGAGTTCCTACGAGCAGTACTTC. Translating gives CASSGSGTGSSYEQYF.

In its sample, this clone was seen once. The V call is TRBV30, the J call TRBJ1-2; possible D gene TRBD1, 6 bases. V was clipped by 0 bases and J by 7 bases, with 12 bases between them. The CDR3 is made up of 13 amino acids. Germline V gene lookup returns CDR1 GTSNPN and CDR2 SVGIG (reference sequence). This CDR3 is CAWSVTGAIGYTF. For the CDR3, the DNA is TGTGCCTGGAGTGTAACGGGGGCGATTGGCTACACCTTC. The whole variable domain, remainder taken from reference TRBV30 and TRBJ1-2, is SQTIHQWPATLVQPVGSPLSLECTVEGTSNPNLYWYRQAAGRGLQLLFYSVGIGQISSEVPQNLSASRPQDRQFILSSKKLLLSDSGFYLCAWSVTGAIGYTFGSGTRLTVV.

The rearrangement joins TRBV2 to TRBJ2-7, with D possibly being TRBD2 (6 bases). Germline V lookup: CDR1 SNHLY, CDR2 FYNNEI. Trimming shortened V by 7 bases and J by 2 bases, and 12 bases separated the two germline ends. The CDR3 is made up of 13 amino acids. The CDR3 sequence is CASKAGLPYEQYF. DNA of the CDR3: TGTGCCAGCAAGGCGGGGCTACCCTACGAGCAGTACTTC.

The rearrangement links TRBV5-1 to TRBJ2-3, with 9 positions matching TRBD2. CDR1 and CDR2 from the germline V gene are SGHRS and YFSETQ. The CDR3 consists of 18 residues. J gave up 2 bases and V 4 bases, and 14 bases lay outside the gene matches. CDR3 protein: CASSPLAGEEGFTDTQYF. For the CDR3, the DNA is TGCGCCAGCAGCCCCTTAGCGGGAGAGGAGGGCTTCACAGATACGCAGTATTTT. Supplemented by reference TRBV5-1 and TRBJ2-3, the full variable domain reads KAGVTQTPRYLIKTRGQQVTLSCSPISGHRSVSWYQQTPGQGLQFLFEYFSETQRNKGNFPGRFSGRQFSNSRSEMNVSTLELGDSALYLCASSPLAGEEGFTDTQYFGPGTRLTVL.

V gene TRBV5-6 combines with J gene TRBJ2-3; 10 bases are shared with TRBD1. This CDR3 is built from 16 residues. Trimming removed 6 bases from V and 4 bases from J; junction bases left unmatched: 11. Per the germline V gene, CDR1 is SGHDT and CDR2 is YYEEEE. The CDR3 bases are TGTGCCAGCACCAACCCCGGGGACAGGGGCGCAGATACGCAGTATTTT. Translated: CASTNPGDRGADTQYF.

This rearrangement joins TRBV29-1 to TRBJ2-5; D is ambiguous. Trimming took off 4 bases at V and 5 bases at J, with 14 bases between the two ends. The CDR3 contains 13 residues. Germline V gives CDR1 SQVTM, CDR2 ANQGSEA. The CDR3 reads CSVVYGVPETQYF. The CDR3 region has the DNA TGCAGCGTTGTCTATGGGGTTCCGGAGACCCAGTACTTC.

V and J are TRBV30 and TRBJ1-5, with TRBD1 matching 7 bases. Losses at the gene ends were 2 bases for V and 9 bases for J; bases not matched to a gene: 7. The CDR3 loop spans 13 amino acids. Germline V gene sequence: CDR1 GTSNPN, CDR2 SVGIG (reference sequence). The DNA of the CDR3 is TGTGCCTGGAGTAGGGGGCTTGACGGGCCCCAGCATTTT. Its translation: CAWSRGLDGPQHF.

The V gene is TRBV25-1, the J gene TRBJ1-3; tentative D call: TRBD1 (5 bases). Trimming pared 6 bases from V and 2 bases from J, leaving 14 bases between. The CDR3 totals 15 residues. The germline V gene encodes CDR1 MGHDK and CDR2 SYGVNS. DNA for the CDR3: TGTGCCAGCAGCCAGGAGGGGAGCCCTGGAAACACCATATATTTT. Translating it yields CASSQEGSPGNTIYF.

This clone was counted once. The rearrangement uses TRBV5-1 and TRBJ2-5, with TRBD2 matching 7 bases. Germline CDR1 is SGHRS and CDR2 is YFSETQ. The CDR3 consists of 15 residues. V dropped 0 bases and J dropped 3; count of bases not matched to a gene: 5. Written as DNA, the CDR3 is TGCGCCAGCAGCTTGGATTTGACTAGCAAAGAGACCCAGTACTTC. Translating it yields CASSLDLTSKETQYF.

The V call is TRBV6-6, the J call TRBJ1-5; D unclear. Trimming cost V 4 bases and J 0 bases, with 7 bases left between them. CDR1 MNHNY and CDR2 SVGAGI come from the germline V gene (reference sequence). The CDR3 length is 14 residues. Here the CDR3 reads CASSWAHSNQPQHF. In DNA, the CDR3 is TGTGCCAGCAGTTGGGCCCATAGCAATCAGCCCCAGCATTTT.

This rearrangement joins TRBV7-8 to TRBJ1-5, with D unclear. Trimming removed 1 base at V and 7 bases at J, with 8 bases between. Germline loops: CDR1 SGHVS, CDR2 FQNEAQ. This CDR3 spans 13 amino acids. The CDR3 nucleotides are TGTGCCAGCAGCTTAGTATTGGGGCAGCCCCAGCATTTT. Its translation is CASSLVLGQPQHF. The variable domain in full, with the rest retrieved from reference TRBV7-8 and TRBJ1-5, is GAGVSQSPRYKVAKRGQDVALRCDPISGHVSLFWYQQALGQGPEFLTYFQNEAQLDKSGLPSDRFFAERPEGSVSTLKIQRTQQEDSAVYLCASSLVLGQPQHFGDGTRLSIL.

The gene calls are TRBV15 and TRBJ2-7; 10 positions agree with TRBD1. Germline assignment: CDR1 LNHNV and CDR2 YYDKDF (reference sequence). The CDR3 loop spans 16 amino acids. Trimming removed 1 base from V and 1 base from J; junction bases left unmatched: 4. The CDR3 loop is CATSRGSGQGSYEQYF. The DNA for the CDR3 is TGTGCCACCAGCAGAGGGTCGGGACAGGGGTCCTACGAGCAGTACTTC.

In this sample, this clone turned up a few times. V is TRBV11-2 and J is TRBJ2-1; the match to TRBD2 covers 9 bases. This CDR3 has 16 amino acids. V was pared by 7 bases and J by 4 bases, with 11 bases of the junction left unmatched. The germline CDR1 and CDR2 sequences are SGHAT and FQNNGV. CDR3 region: CASNRLYSGRYNEQFF. The DNA for the CDR3 is TGTGCCAGCAACCGCCTCTATAGCGGGAGATACAATGAGCAGTTCTTC.

The chain uses TRBV18 and TRBJ2-1, with 10 bases fitting TRBD1. The CDR3 is made up of 17 amino acids. With V trimmed by 0 bases and J by 6 bases, 8 bases remained unmatched. Germline V CDR1 and CDR2: KGHSH, LQKENI. The chain's CDR3 is CASSPPGSGTGVNEQFF. Written as DNA, the CDR3 is TGTGCCAGCTCACCACCGGGTTCGGGGACAGGGGTCAATGAGCAGTTCTTC.

The CDR3 sequence is CSGGRWNTEAFF. In nucleotides, the CDR3 is TGCAGCGGGGGACGCTGGAACACTGAAGCTTTCTTT. This chain connects TRBV29-1 to TRBJ1-1; tentative D call: TRBD1 (5 bases). Germline V gene data show CDR1 as SQVTM and CDR2 as ANQGSEA. The germline V and J ends were trimmed by 7 bases and 1 base, with 10 bases remaining between them. The CDR3 runs to 12 residues.